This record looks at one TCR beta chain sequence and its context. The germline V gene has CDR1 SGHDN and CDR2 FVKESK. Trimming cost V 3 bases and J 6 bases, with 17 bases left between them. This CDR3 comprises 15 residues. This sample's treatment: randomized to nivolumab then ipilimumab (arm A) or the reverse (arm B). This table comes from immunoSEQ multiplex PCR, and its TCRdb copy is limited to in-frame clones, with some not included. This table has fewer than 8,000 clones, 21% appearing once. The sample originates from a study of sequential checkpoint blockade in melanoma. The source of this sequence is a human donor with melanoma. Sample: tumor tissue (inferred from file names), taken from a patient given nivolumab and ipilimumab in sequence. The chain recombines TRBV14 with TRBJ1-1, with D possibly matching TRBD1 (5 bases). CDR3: CASSHAGRGRAEAFF. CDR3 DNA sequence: TGTGCCAGCAGCCACGCCGGTCGGGGGAGGGCTGAAGCTTTCTTT.